Given below is one T cell receptor (beta chain) in context. This sample was taken from a study of blood T cell repertoires in COVID-19. Study summary: COVID-19 samples from acute and convalescent phases originated in the United States, Italy and Spain.

CDR3 size: 16 residues. Germline CDR1 is LGHDT and CDR2 is YNNKEL (reference sequence). V was pared by 1 base and J by 4 bases, with 3 bases of the junction left unmatched. Clones were read by immunoSEQ multiplex PCR, and TCRdb kept only the in-frame ones, dropping some. The sample lists 20,000 to 30,000 clones; about nine tenths were seen once. The chain has TRBV3-1 (or the pseudogene TRBV3-2) and TRBJ2-1; 11 positions match TRBD2. The sample consisted of peripheral blood. The source is a human donor with active COVID-19. The donor label of this sample is uncertain. The CDR3 loop is CASSQGLAGKYNEQFF. The CDR3 nucleotides read TGTGCCAGCAGCCAAGGACTAGCGGGAAAGTACAATGAGCAGTTCTTC.